This TCR beta chain is drawn from a study of T cell responses to AZD1222 COVID-19 vaccine. Study-level findings and limits: Spike-spanning, vaccine-associated CD4 TCRs were dominant at 160-218 and 743-854. Baseline seropositives among AZD1222 recipients totaled only five to seven. No day 14 peak samples; only post-peak repertoires were characterized.

Germline V lookup: CDR1 SGHTA, CDR2 FQGTGA. Trimming removed 0 bases from V and 4 bases from J; junction bases left unmatched: 3. The CDR3 totals 15 residues. Concerning this clone: The antigen is unknown.

TCRdb's copy holds only in-frame clones and misses some; the assay was immunoSEQ multiplex PCR. The sample shows about 110,000 clones, roughly 90% of them seen only once. Sample: peripheral blood, taken 28 days after the second AZD1222 dose. The sequence came from an adult who received the AZD1222 COVID-19 vaccine. The chain couples TRBV7-3 to TRBJ2-7, with 10 bases fitting TRBD2. The CDR3: CASSLTTSGPYEQYF. In nucleotides, the CDR3 is TGTGCCAGCAGCTTAACGACTAGCGGGCCTTACGAGCAGTACTTC.